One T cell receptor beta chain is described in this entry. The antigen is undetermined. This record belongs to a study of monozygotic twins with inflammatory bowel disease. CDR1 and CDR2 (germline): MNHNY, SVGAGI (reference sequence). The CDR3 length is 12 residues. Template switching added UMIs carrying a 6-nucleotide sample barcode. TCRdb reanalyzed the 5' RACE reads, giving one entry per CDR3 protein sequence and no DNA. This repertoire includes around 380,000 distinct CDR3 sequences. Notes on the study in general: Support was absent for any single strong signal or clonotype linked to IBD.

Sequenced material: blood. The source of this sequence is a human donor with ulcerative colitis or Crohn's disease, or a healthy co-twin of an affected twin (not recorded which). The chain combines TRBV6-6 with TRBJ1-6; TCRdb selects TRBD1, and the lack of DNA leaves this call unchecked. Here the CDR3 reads CASSYGGSPLHF.